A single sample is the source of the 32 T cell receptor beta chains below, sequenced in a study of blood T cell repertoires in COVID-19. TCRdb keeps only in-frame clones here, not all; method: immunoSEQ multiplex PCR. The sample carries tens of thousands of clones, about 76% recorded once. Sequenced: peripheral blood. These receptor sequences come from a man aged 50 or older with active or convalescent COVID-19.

The CDR3 DNA reads TGTGCCAGCAGTTACTCAGGGGGCCTTGGAAGTCAGCCCCAGCATTTT. Residues: CASSYSGGLGSQPQHF. The chain carries TRBV6-5 and TRBJ1-5, with 7 bases that match TRBD1. The J segment lost 6 bases and the V segment lost 0 bases, leaving 8 bases of the junction unmatched. Germline CDR1 is MNHEY and CDR2 is SVGAGI. The CDR3 extends over 16 amino acids.

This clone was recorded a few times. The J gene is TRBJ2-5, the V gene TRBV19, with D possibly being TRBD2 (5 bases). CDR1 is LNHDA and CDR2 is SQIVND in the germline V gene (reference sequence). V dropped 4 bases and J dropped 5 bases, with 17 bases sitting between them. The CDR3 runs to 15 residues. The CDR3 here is CASSKLRGSDETQYF. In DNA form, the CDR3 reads TGTGCCAGTAGTAAGTTACGGGGTAGTGATGAGACCCAGTACTTC. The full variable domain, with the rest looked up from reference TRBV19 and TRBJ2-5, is DGGITQSPKYLFRKEGQNVTLSCEQNLNHDAMYWYRQDPGQGLRLIYYSQIVNDFQKGDIAEGYSVSREKKESFPLTVTSAQKNPTAFYLCASSKLRGSDETQYFGPGTRLLVL.

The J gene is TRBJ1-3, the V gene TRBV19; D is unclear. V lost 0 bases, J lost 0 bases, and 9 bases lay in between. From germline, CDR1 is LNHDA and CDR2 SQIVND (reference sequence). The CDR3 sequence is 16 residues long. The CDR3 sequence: CASSIEHTSSGNTIYF. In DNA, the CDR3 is TGTGCCAGTAGTATAGAGCATACAAGCTCTGGAAACACCATATATTTT.

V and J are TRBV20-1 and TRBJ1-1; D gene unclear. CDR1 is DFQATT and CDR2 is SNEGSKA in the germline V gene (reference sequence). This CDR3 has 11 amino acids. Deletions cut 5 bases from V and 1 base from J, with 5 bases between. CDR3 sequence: CSASENTEAFF. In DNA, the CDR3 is TGCAGTGCTTCAGAGAACACTGAAGCTTTCTTT.

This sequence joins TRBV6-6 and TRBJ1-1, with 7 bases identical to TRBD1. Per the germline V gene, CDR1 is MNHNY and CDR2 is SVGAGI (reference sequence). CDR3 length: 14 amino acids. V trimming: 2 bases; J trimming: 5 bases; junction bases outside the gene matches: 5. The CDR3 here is CASSYAGGSTEAFF. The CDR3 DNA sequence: TGTGCCAGCAGTTACGCAGGGGGATCGACTGAAGCTTTCTTT.

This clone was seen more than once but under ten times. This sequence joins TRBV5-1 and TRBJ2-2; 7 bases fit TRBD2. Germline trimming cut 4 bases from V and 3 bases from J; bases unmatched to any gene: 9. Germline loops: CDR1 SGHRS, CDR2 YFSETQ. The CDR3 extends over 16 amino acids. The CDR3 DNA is TGCGCCAGCAGCCCCGCGGAGCGGGGAGACACCGGGGAGCTGTTTTTT. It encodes CASSPAERGDTGELFF.

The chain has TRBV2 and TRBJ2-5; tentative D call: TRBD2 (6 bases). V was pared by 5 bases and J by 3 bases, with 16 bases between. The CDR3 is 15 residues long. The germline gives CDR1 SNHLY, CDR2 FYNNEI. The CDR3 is CASSRGAGRKETQYF. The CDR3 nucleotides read TGTGCCAGCAGTCGAGGGGCGGGACGCAAAGAGACCCAGTACTTC.

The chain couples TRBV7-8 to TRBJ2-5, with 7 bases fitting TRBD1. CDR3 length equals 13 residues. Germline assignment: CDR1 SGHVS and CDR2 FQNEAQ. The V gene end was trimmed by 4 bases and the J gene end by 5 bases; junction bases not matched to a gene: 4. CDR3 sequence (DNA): TGTGCCAGCAGCTGGGGACAGCGGGAGACCCAGTACTTC. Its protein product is CASSWGQRETQYF.

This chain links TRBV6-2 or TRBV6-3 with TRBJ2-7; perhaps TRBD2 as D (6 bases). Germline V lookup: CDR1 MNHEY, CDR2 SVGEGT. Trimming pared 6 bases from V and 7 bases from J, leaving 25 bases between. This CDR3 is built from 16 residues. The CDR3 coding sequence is TGTGCCAGCAGCCCCACCCGAACGGGGGTTAGGGAGGAGCAGTACTTC. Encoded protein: CASSPTRTGVREEQYF.

The CDR3 coding sequence is TGTGCCAGCAGCTTGGCGACTAGAGTTGAGCAGTTCTTC. Translated: CASSLATRVEQFF. The J gene is TRBJ2-1, the V gene TRBV7-9; maybe TRBD2 (6 bases). The CDR3 spans 13 residues. Germline loops: CDR1 SEHNR, CDR2 FQNEAQ (reference sequence). Trimming took 3 bases from V and 9 from J, leaving 12 bases between them.

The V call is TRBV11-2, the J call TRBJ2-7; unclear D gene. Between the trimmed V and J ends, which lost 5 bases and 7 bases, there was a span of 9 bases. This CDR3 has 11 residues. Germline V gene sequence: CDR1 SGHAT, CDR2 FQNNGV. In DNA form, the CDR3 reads TGTGCCAGCAGCCCCCACGGTGAGCAGTACTTC. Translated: CASSPHGEQYF.

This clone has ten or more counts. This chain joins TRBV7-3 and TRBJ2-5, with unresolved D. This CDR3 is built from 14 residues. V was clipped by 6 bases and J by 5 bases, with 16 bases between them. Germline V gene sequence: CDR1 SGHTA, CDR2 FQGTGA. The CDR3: CASSRGSTGETQYF. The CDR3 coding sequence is TGTGCCAGCAGTCGAGGCTCCACTGGGGAGACCCAGTACTTC.

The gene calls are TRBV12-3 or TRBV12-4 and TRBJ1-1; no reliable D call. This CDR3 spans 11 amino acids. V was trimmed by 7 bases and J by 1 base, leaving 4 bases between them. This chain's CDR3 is CASKQNTEAFF. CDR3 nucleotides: TGTGCCAGCAAACAGAACACTGAAGCTTTCTTT.

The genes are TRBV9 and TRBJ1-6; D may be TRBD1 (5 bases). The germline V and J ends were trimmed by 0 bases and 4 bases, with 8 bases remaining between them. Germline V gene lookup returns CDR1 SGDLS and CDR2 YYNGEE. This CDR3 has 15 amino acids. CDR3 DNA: TGTGCCAGCAGCGTAGAGACAGTTTATAATTCACCCCTCCACTTT. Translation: CASSVETVYNSPLHF.

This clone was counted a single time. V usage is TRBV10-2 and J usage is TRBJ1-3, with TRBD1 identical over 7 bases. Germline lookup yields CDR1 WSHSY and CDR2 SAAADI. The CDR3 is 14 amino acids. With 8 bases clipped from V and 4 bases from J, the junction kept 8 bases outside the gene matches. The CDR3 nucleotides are TGCGCCAGCGGAAGGGGGCTTGACGGAAACACCATATATTTT. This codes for CASGRGLDGNTIYF.

CDR3: CASSEQGATGNTIYF. The CDR3 bases are TGTGCCAGCAGTGAACAGGGGGCGACGGGAAACACCATATATTTT. The rearrangement joins TRBV6-1 to TRBJ1-3; 8 bases fit TRBD1. Germline loops: CDR1 MNHNS, CDR2 SASEGT. The CDR3 is 15 amino acids. The trim removed 2 bases at V and 4 bases at J, leaving 4 bases unmatched.

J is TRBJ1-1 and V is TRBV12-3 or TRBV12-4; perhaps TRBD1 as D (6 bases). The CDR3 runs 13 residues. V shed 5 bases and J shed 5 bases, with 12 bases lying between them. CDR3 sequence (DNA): TGTGCCAGCAGTCCCGCGGACAGAACTGAAGCTTTCTTT. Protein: CASSPADRTEAFF.

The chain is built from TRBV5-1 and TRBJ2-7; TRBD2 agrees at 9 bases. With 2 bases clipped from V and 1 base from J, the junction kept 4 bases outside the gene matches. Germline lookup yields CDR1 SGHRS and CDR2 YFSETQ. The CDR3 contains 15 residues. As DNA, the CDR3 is TGCGCCAGCAGCTTTGGAGCGGGAGGTTCCTACGAGCAGTACTTC. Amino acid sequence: CASSFGAGGSYEQYF.

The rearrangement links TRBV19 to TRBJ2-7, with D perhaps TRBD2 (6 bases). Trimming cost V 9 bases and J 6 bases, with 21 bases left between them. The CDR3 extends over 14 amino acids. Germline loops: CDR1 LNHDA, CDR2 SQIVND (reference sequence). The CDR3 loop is CASRLRDSWSEQYF. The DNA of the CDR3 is TGTGCCAGCCGCCTCCGGGACTCCTGGAGCGAGCAGTACTTC.

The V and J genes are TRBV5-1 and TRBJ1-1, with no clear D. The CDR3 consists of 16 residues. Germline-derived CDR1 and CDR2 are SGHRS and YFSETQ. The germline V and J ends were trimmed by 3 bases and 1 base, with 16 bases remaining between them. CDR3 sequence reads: CASSSLMAAANTEAFF. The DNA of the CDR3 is TGCGCCAGCAGCTCATTGATGGCGGCAGCGAACACTGAAGCTTTCTTT.

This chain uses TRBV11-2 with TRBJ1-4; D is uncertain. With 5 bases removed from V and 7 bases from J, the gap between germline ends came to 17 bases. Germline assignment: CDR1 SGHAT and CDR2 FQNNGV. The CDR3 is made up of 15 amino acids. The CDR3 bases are TGTGCCAGCAGCCGGGCGGGAGGGTTTGGTGAAAAACTGTTTTTT. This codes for CASSRAGGFGEKLFF.

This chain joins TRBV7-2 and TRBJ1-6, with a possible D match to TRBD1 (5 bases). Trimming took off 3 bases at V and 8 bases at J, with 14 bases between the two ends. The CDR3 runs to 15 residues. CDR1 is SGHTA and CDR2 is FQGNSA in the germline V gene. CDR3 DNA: TGTGCCAGCAGCTTTAAATGGGGGGGTGATTCACCCCTCCACTTT. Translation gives CASSFKWGGDSPLHF.

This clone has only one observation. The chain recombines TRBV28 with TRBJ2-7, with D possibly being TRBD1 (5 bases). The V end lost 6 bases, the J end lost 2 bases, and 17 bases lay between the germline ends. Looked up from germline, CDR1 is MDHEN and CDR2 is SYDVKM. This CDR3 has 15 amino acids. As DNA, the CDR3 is TGTGCCAGCAGCGATACAGGTCCCGGGCCCTACGAGCAGTACTTC. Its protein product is CASSDTGPGPYEQYF.

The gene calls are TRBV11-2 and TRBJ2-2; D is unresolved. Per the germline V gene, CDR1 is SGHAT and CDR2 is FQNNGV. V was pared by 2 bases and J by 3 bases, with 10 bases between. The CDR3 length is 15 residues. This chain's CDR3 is CASSLLSGYTGELFF. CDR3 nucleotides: TGTGCCAGCAGCTTATTATCTGGCTACACCGGGGAGCTGTTTTTT.

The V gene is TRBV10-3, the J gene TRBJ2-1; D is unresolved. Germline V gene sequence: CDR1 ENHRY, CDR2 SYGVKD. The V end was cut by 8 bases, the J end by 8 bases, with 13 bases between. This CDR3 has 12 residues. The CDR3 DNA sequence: TGTGCCATCTCAGAGGATTCAGATGAGCAGTTCTTC. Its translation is CAISEDSDEQFF.

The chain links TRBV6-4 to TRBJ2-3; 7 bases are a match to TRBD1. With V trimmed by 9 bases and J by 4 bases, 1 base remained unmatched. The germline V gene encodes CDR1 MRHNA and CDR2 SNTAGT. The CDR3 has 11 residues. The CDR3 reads CARTGADTQYF. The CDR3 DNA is TGTGCCAGAACAGGGGCAGATACGCAGTATTTT.

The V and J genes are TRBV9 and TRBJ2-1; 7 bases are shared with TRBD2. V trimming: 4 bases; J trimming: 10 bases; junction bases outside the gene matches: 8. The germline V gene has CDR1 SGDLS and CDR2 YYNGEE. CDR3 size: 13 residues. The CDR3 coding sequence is TGTGCCAGCAGCCCTCGACTAGCCGAGGAGCAGTTCTTC. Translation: CASSPRLAEEQFF.

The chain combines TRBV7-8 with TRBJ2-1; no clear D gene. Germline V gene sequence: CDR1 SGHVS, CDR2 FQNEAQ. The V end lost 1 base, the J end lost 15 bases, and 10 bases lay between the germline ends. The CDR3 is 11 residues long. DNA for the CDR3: TGTGCCAGCAGCTTAGGAGCGTTCAGGTTCTTC. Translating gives CASSLGAFRFF.

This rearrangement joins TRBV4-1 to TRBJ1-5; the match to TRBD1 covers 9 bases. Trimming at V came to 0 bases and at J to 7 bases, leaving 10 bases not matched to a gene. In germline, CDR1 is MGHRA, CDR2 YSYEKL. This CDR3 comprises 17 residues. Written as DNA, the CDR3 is TGCGCCAGCAGCCAAGATAGGACAGGGGACGGTCGGCAGCCCCAGCATTTT. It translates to CASSQDRTGDGRQPQHF.

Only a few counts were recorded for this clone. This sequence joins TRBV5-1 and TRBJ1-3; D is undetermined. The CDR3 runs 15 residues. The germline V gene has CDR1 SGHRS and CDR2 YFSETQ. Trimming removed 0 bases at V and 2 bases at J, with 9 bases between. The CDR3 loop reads CASSLGRLTGNTIYF. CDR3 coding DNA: TGCGCCAGCAGCTTGGGGAGGCTCACTGGAAACACCATATATTTT.

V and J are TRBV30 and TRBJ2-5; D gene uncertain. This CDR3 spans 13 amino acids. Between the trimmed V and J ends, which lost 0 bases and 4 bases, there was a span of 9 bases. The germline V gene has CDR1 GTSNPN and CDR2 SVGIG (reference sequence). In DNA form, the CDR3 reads TGTGCCTGGAGTGTACGATACAGAGAGACCCAGTACTTC. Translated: CAWSVRYRETQYF.

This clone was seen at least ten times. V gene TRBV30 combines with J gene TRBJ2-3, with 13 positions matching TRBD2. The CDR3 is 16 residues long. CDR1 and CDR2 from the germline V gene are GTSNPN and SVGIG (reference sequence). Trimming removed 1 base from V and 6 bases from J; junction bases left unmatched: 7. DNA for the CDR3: TGTGCCTGGAGTGAAGGACTAGCGGGGGAGGGGGATACGCAGTATTTT. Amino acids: CAWSEGLAGEGDTQYF.